This T cell receptor beta chain was identified during a study of prognosis after radiotherapy for stage I lung cancer. Overall study context: No patients got concurrent therapy with stereotactic body radiotherapy. Overall study results and limits: Among expanded TCR clones, tumor specificity was not determined.

Two-round multiplex PCR amplified TCR beta CDR3 from genomic DNA. Initially, in first-round PCR, primers specific to each TRBV and TRBJ gene were used. A single record per CDR3 protein comes from TCRdb applying MiXCR to the multiplex PCR reads. The table includes 27,000 or so distinct CDR3 sequences, around 41% detected once. Many counts were recorded for this clonotype. Its matching antigen is unknown. Germline V gene lookup returns CDR1 SQVTM and CDR2 ANQGSEA. Between the trimmed V and J ends, which lost 6 bases and 3 bases, there was a span of 15 bases. The CDR3 runs to 14 residues. The source material was PBMCs, sampled before or after stereotactic body radiation therapy (not recorded which). The sequence was obtained from a donor aged 50 or older with non-small cell lung cancer. The chain couples TRBV29-1 to TRBJ1-3, with D perhaps matching TRBD1 (5 bases). CDR3 DNA: TGCAGCGTGGTTCGCCGGGACGGTGGAAACACCATATATTTT. This codes for CSVVRRDGGNTIYF.